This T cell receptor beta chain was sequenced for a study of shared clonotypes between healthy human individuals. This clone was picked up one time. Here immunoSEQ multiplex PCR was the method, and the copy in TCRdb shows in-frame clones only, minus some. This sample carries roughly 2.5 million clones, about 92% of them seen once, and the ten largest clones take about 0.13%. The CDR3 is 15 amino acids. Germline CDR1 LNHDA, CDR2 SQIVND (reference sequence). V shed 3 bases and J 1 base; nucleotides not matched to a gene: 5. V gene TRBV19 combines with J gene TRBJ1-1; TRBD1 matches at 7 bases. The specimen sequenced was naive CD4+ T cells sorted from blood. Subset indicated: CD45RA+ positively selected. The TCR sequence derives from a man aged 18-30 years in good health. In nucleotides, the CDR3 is TGTGCCAGTAGTATGGGACAGCCTGGGAACACTGAAGCTTTCTTT. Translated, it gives CASSMGQPGNTEAFF.